The 29 T cell receptor beta chains below were found in one sample sequenced in a study of post-analysis software for immune sequencing data. Findings and caveats of the study: Relative to controls, patients had five TRBV segments at higher frequency, with TRBV5-6, TRBV5-1 and TRBV20-1 among these.

For these receptors, no antigen is known. Unique-molecular-identifier-tagged TCR beta cDNA libraries were used. TCRdb reanalysed the PCR reads using MiXCR and keeps one entry per CDR3 protein. The sample has about 560,000 distinct CDR3 sequences; roughly 45% are singletons. The sample consisted of blood. Receptors originate from a girl aged 10 to 17 with multiple sclerosis.

The chain links TRBV6-4 to TRBJ2-4; 8 bases map to TRBD1. The DNA end is more similar to TRBJ2-7, so the J call may be wrong. Germline-derived CDR1 and CDR2 are MRHNA and SNTAGT. CDR3 length: 13 residues. The DNA for the CDR3 is TGTGCCAGCAGTGACACAGGGGGTCACGAGCAGTACTTC. Its translation: CASSDTGGHEQYF.

V usage is TRBV5-1 and J usage is TRBJ1-2; tentatively, D is TRBD1 (6 bases). V shed 1 base and J shed 6 bases, with 10 bases lying between them. The CDR3 consists of 13 residues. Germline values: CDR1 SGHRS, CDR2 YFSETQ. CDR3 sequence reads: CASSLFGGDGYTF. The CDR3 coding sequence is TGCGCCAGCAGCTTGTTTGGGGGCGATGGCTACACCTTC.

V and J are TRBV10-3 and TRBJ1-6, with D possibly matching TRBD1 (5 bases). V lost 4 bases, J lost 7 bases, and 11 bases lay in between. Germline CDR1 is ENHRY and CDR2 is SYGVKD. CDR3 length: 14 residues. CDR3 nucleotide sequence: TGTGCCATCAGTGCCGGACAACGGAATTCACCCCTCCACTTT. Its protein product is CAISAGQRNSPLHF.

The chain uses TRBV12-3 or TRBV12-4 and TRBJ2-1; 10 nucleotides agree with TRBD2. The CDR3 extends over 14 amino acids. Losses at the gene ends were 6 bases for V and 5 bases for J; bases not matched to a gene: 4. This CDR3 is CASRPGLADNEQFF. CDR3 coding DNA: TGTGCCAGCAGGCCCGGACTAGCGGACAATGAGCAGTTCTTC.

V usage is TRBV6-6 and J usage is TRBJ2-3; D is uncertain. Per the germline V gene, CDR1 is MNHNY and CDR2 is SVGAGI (reference sequence). V shed 0 bases and J shed 4 bases, with 5 bases lying between them. This CDR3 spans 13 amino acids. Here the CDR3 reads CASSYSNPDTQYF. The CDR3 DNA sequence: TGTGCCAGCAGTTACTCGAACCCAGATACGCAGTATTTT.

This chain connects TRBV6-6 to TRBJ2-1; TRBD2 matches at 12 bases. V lost 5 bases and J lost 6; bases outside the gene matches: 5. This CDR3 has 15 residues. CDR1 MNHNY and CDR2 SVGAGI come from the germline V gene (reference sequence). Here the CDR3 DNA reads TGTGCCAGCAGTCCCGGGACTAGCGGGTTCAATGAGCAGTTCTTC. Encoded protein: CASSPGTSGFNEQFF.

Only a few counts were recorded for this clonotype. The CDR3 here is CSVEDRAYEQYF. The DNA for the CDR3 is TGCAGCGTCGAGGACAGGGCCTACGAGCAGTACTTC. The rearrangement joins TRBV29-1 to TRBJ2-7, with 8 bases fitting TRBD1. This CDR3 is 12 amino acids long. Germline lookup yields CDR1 SQVTM and CDR2 ANQGSEA. The ends lost 6 bases at V and 2 bases at J; junction bases unmatched: 3.

The chain has TRBV11-3 and TRBJ2-3; 8 bases agree with TRBD2. Germline CDR1 and CDR2: SGHNT and YENEEA. V shed 5 bases, J shed 6 bases, and the junction held 7 bases outside the gene matches. CDR3 length: 14 residues. The CDR3 bases are TGTGCCAGCAGCCTACCGGGAGGGATGGATACGCAGTATTTT. Its protein is CASSLPGGMDTQYF.

The CDR3: CASSWDPANTEAFF. CDR3 nucleotides: TGCGCCAGCAGCTGGGATCCTGCGAACACTGAAGCTTTCTTT. V and J are TRBV5-1 and TRBJ1-1; D is ambiguous. The CDR3 has 14 amino acids. V lost 3 bases, J lost 1 base, and 10 bases lay in between. CDR1 and CDR2 (germline): SGHRS, YFSETQ.

The chain couples TRBV7-9 to TRBJ2-7; 9 bases align to TRBD1. This CDR3 has 15 amino acids. Germline V gene sequence: CDR1 SEHNR, CDR2 FQNEAQ (reference sequence). V gave up 4 bases and J gave up 3 bases; unmatched junction bases: 7. The DNA for the CDR3 is TGTGCCAGCAGCTCGCGGGACAGGGTAAGCTACGAGCAGTACTTC. It codes for CASSSRDRVSYEQYF.

The CDR3 nucleotides are TGCGCCAGCAGCTTGGCTTCCGGGGGGGAAAAACTGTTTTTT. Translating it yields CASSLASGGEKLFF. V and J are TRBV5-1 and TRBJ1-4; a weak D match, TRBD1 (5 bases). Germline CDR1 reads SGHRS; CDR2 reads YFSETQ. The CDR3 has 14 amino acids. V was pared by 0 bases and J by 8 bases, with 11 bases between.

Regarding this clonotype: Sequence at one end of the junction differs from germline and may be a read error. The CDR3 is CASSPDGGYNEQFF. The CDR3 DNA sequence: TGCGCCAGCAGCCCCGATGGGGGCTACAATGAGCAGTTCTTC. The gene calls are TRBV7-3 and TRBJ2-1, with D possibly called TRBD1 or TRBD2 (5 bases each). The CDR3 contains 14 residues. The germline CDR1 and CDR2 sequences are SGHTA and FQGTGA.

This clonotype has more than one count but fewer than ten. The V and J genes are TRBV12-3 or TRBV12-4 and TRBJ2-1; 15 nucleotides line up with TRBD2. V shed 1 base and J 4 bases; nucleotides not matched to a gene: 2. The CDR3 contains 17 residues. CDR3 coding DNA: TGTGCCAGCAGTTTAGGAGGGACTAGCGGGGGGTACAATGAGCAGTTCTTC. Its protein product is CASSLGGTSGGYNEQFF.

A few counts support this clonotype. This chain joins TRBV20-1 and TRBJ2-5, with a weak D call TRBD2 (6 bases). CDR3 size: 15 residues. CDR1 and CDR2 (germline): DFQATT, SNEGSKA (reference sequence). Trimming shortened V by 2 bases and J by 0 bases, and 13 bases separated the two germline ends. The DNA for the CDR3 is TGCAGTGCTAGATTTCGGGGGAACTACCAAGAGACCCAGTACTTC. It encodes CSARFRGNYQETQYF.

V is TRBV20-1 and J is TRBJ2-3; TRBD1 matches 10 bases. The V gene end was trimmed by 5 bases and the J gene end by 1 base; junction bases not matched to a gene: 6. The CDR3 spans 15 residues. The germline CDR1 and CDR2 sequences are DFQATT and SNEGSKA (reference sequence). The CDR3 nucleotides read TGCAGTGCTGGGGGACAGGGGAGGGGCACAGATACGCAGTATTTT. This codes for CSAGGQGRGTDTQYF.

This chain uses TRBV7-2 with TRBJ1-1; tentative D call: TRBD1 (5 bases). The germline V gene encodes CDR1 SGHTA and CDR2 FQGNSA. CDR3 length: 14 amino acids. V shed 4 bases and J shed 0 bases, with 9 bases lying between them. CDR3 sequence reads: CASSCRDVNTEAFF. CDR3 nucleotide sequence: TGTGCCAGCAGCTGCCGGGACGTGAACACTGAAGCTTTCTTT. The variable domain in full, completed from reference TRBV7-2 and TRBJ1-1, reads GAGVSQSPSNKVTEKGKDVELRCDPISGHTALYWYRQSLGQGLEFLIYFQGNSAPDKSGLPSDRFSAERTGGSVSTLTIQRTQQEDSAVYLCASSCRDVNTEAFFGQGTRLTVV.

With regard to this clonotype: One end of the junction varies from germline; a read error may be responsible. The chain has TRBV5-8 and TRBJ2-7, with a weak D call TRBD2 (6 bases). This CDR3 has 16 amino acids. Germline lookup yields CDR1 SGHTS and CDR2 YDEGEE. CDR3 in DNA: TGTGCCAGCAGCTTTAGGGTTGGAGCGGGCTCCCACGAGCAGTACTTC. Protein sequence: CASSFRVGAGSHEQYF.

The rearrangement links TRBV10-3 to TRBJ1-2; TRBD1 aligns across 8 bases. Trimming removed 2 bases from V and 8 bases from J; junction bases left unmatched: 7. The CDR3 sequence is 14 residues long. The germline V gene encodes CDR1 ENHRY and CDR2 SYGVKD. The CDR3 nucleotides are TGTGCCATCAGTGAGCCAAAACGGACAGGGGGCTACACCTTC. Its translation: CAISEPKRTGGYTF.

In this sample, this clonotype turned up many times. The rearrangement joins TRBV6-4 to TRBJ2-3; D is unresolved. This CDR3 is 14 amino acids long. Deletions cut 2 bases from V and 1 base from J, with 7 bases between. Looked up from germline, CDR1 is MRHNA and CDR2 is SNTAGT. The CDR3 spells CASSDGGGTDTQYF. CDR3 nucleotide sequence: TGTGCCAGCAGTGACGGCGGAGGCACAGATACGCAGTATTTT.

V gene TRBV12-3 or TRBV12-4 combines with J gene TRBJ1-2, with D tentatively TRBD1 (5 bases). Trimming took off 5 bases at V and 4 bases at J, with 11 bases between the two ends. This CDR3 is 13 amino acids long. The DNA for the CDR3 is TGTGCCAGCAGTCTGGGGGGTTGCTATGGCTACACCTTC. Its protein is CASSLGGCYGYTF.

This clonotype was detected only once. The CDR3 here is CASSYPGVEYF. The CDR3 DNA reads as TGTGCCAGCAGTTACCCCGGGGTGGAGTACTTC. The J gene is TRBJ2-5, the V gene TRBV6-5, with D tentatively TRBD2 (5 bases). The germline V and J ends were trimmed by 2 bases and 12 bases, with 10 bases remaining between them. The germline CDR1 and CDR2 sequences are MNHEY and SVGAGI. CDR3 length equals 11 residues.

The chain employs TRBV6-1 and TRBJ2-4, with 9 bases identical to TRBD2. The J call is doubtful: the DNA matches TRBJ2-7 better. Germline V gene lookup returns CDR1 MNHNS and CDR2 SASEGT. The CDR3 totals 14 residues. The DNA for the CDR3 is TGTGCCAGCATCCAGCGGGAGGTAGGCTACGAGCAGTACTTC. It encodes CASIQREVGYEQYF.

This clonotype occurred a few times. The rearrangement joins TRBV28 to TRBJ2-2; D might be TRBD2 (6 bases). Deletions cut 10 bases from V and 4 bases from J, with 10 bases between. Germline assignment: CDR1 MDHEN and CDR2 SYDVKM. The CDR3 is 12 amino acids. This CDR3 is CATDYSTGELFF. In DNA form, the CDR3 reads TGTGCCACGGACTACAGCACCGGGGAGCTGTTTTTT.

The sample holds a few counts of this clonotype. The gene calls are TRBV5-5 and TRBJ1-1, with 8 bases identical to TRBD1. This CDR3 region has 14 residues. From germline, CDR1 is SGHKS and CDR2 YYEKEE (reference sequence). V trimming: 4 bases; J trimming: 1 base; junction bases outside the gene matches: 3. The CDR3 loop reads CASSGQGENTEAFF. CDR3 in DNA: TGTGCCAGCAGCGGACAGGGCGAGAACACTGAAGCTTTCTTT.

This clonotype was detected only a few times. The rearrangement joins TRBV29-1 to TRBJ2-3; the D is unclear. V was shortened by 7 bases and J by 5 bases, with 13 bases between the two germline ends. The V gene's germline CDR1 is SQVTM and CDR2 ANQGSEA. This CDR3 comprises 12 residues. CDR3 sequence: CSATPPEDTQYF. CDR3 coding DNA: TGCAGCGCCACTCCGCCAGAAGATACGCAGTATTTT.

This clonotype appeared a few times. The V gene is TRBV20-1, the J gene TRBJ2-3; D is uncertain. The length of the CDR3 is 11 residues. The germline gives CDR1 DFQATT, CDR2 SNEGSKA (reference sequence). The CDR3 here is CTPSSTDTQYF. CDR3 in DNA: TGCACTCCCTCGAGCACAGATACGCAGTATTTT.

The chain joins TRBV10-3 to TRBJ2-7, with 12 bases matching TRBD1. The J call may be incorrect, as the DNA end agrees better with TRBJ2-5. The germline gives CDR1 ENHRY, CDR2 SYGVKD. This CDR3 is built from 17 residues. The CDR3 nucleotides are TGTGCCATCAGTGCACGCCCGGGGACAGGGGGCGAGGAGACCCAGTACTTC. Residues: CAISARPGTGGEETQYF.

The V gene is TRBV12-3 or TRBV12-4, the J gene TRBJ2-1, with TRBD1 identical over 10 bases. The CDR3 is 15 amino acids. Germline trimming cut 4 bases from V and 10 bases from J; bases unmatched to any gene: 10. The CDR3 region is CASSWDRDRGYEQFF. CDR3 DNA: TGTGCCAGCAGTTGGGACCGGGACAGGGGTTACGAGCAGTTCTTC.

The V and J genes are TRBV12-3 or TRBV12-4 and TRBJ2-3; D is perhaps TRBD2 (6 bases). This CDR3 region has 13 residues. Between the trimmed V and J ends, which lost 3 bases and 9 bases, there was a span of 13 bases. As DNA, the CDR3 is TGTGCCAGCAGTTTGGGGAGGTTGAACACGCAGTATTTT. It specifies CASSLGRLNTQYF.